Listed below are T cell receptor beta chains from one sample, sequenced in a study of cytomegalovirus exposure and HLA in healthy donors. Sequenced by immunoSEQ multiplex PCR; TCRdb stores in-frame clones only, minus some. The data hold approximately 150,000 clones, with roughly three quarters observed a single time. Sequenced input: PBMCs. Receptors originate from a woman between 35 and 50 years old in good health and CMV-seropositive. Each CDR3 is given with its conserved first and last residue. The D gene is left open where the match is weak. Part of the rows lack a size; the others show once, few, many or a class for expanded clones.

clone_size	d_call	v_call	j_call	cdr3_length	cdr3_aa	cdr3_nt
.	.	TRBV19	TRBJ1-4	15	CASSIVGLRREKLFF	TGTGCCAGTAGTATAGTCGGACTTCGAAGGGAAAAACTGTTTTTT
.	TRBD1	TRBV5-1	TRBJ1-1	14	CASSLPGQTTEAFF	TGCGCCAGCAGCTTACCGGGACAGACCACTGAAGCTTTCTTT
.	.	TRBV7-9	TRBJ1-6	13	CASSRQGLSPLHF	TGTGCCAGCAGCCGGCAGGGGTTGTCACCCCTCCACTTT
.	.	TRBV7-9	TRBJ1-1	13	CASTEVRGTEAFF	TGTGCCAGCACCGAGGTGCGGGGCACTGAAGCTTTCTTT
.	.	TRBV5-1	TRBJ2-2	13	CASEQGVGGELFF	TGCGCCAGCGAACAGGGCGTTGGCGGGGAGCTGTTTTTT
.	TRBD1	TRBV5-6	TRBJ2-5	15	CASSLIRGPGETQYF	TGTGCCAGCAGCTTGATAAGGGGGCCCGGGGAGACCCAGTACTTC
.	TRBD1	TRBV27	TRBJ2-7	15	CASSFSPTGTYEQYF	TGTGCCAGCAGTTTCTCCCCGACAGGGACCTACGAGCAGTACTTC
.	TRBD2	TRBV7-3	TRBJ2-1	15	CASSSIAGGWNEQFF	TGTGCCAGCAGCTCAATAGCGGGGGGTTGGAATGAGCAGTTCTTC
few	TRBD1	TRBV6-5	TRBJ1-1	16	CASSLTGGGFRTEAFF	TGTGCCAGCAGTTTGACAGGGGGCGGTTTCAGGACTGAAGCTTTCTTT
.	TRBD2	TRBV7-2	TRBJ2-3	13	CASRRGVVDTQYF	TGTGCCAGCAGGCGGGGGGTGGTAGATACGCAGTATTTT
.	.	TRBV4-1	TRBJ2-7	13	CASSQGSSSEQYF	TGCGCCAGCAGCCAGGGGAGTAGCAGCGAGCAGTACTTC
once	.	TRBV28	TRBJ1-4	17	CASSPAPNSAANEKLFF	TGTGCCAGCAGCCCCGCCCCCAACTCGGCGGCTAATGAAAAACTGTTTTTT
.	.	TRBV6-6	TRBJ1-2	15	CASSYSRDINYGYTF	TGTGCCAGCAGTTACTCAAGGGACATAAACTATGGCTACACCTTC
.	.	TRBV30	TRBJ1-6	12	CAWTLSDSPLHF	TGTGCCTGGACCCTCTCGGATTCACCCCTCCACTTT
.	.	TRBV5-1	TRBJ1-1	13	CASSLGRDTEAFF	TGCGCCAGCAGCTTGGGCAGGGACACTGAAGCTTTCTTT
.	.	TRBV5-1	TRBJ1-3	13	CASSLDSGNTIYF	TGCGCCAGCAGCCTGGACAGCGGAAACACCATATATTTT
.	.	TRBV4-3	TRBJ2-7	14	CASSQGLQLYEQYF	TGCGCCAGCAGCCAAGGTTTGCAGTTGTACGAGCAGTACTTC
.	.	TRBV4-2	TRBJ2-3	16	CASSQDRAGSTDTQYF	TGTGCCAGCAGCCAAGATCGGGCGGGGAGCACAGATACGCAGTATTTT
.	.	TRBV6-1	TRBJ2-2	13	CASGRVNTGELFF	TGTGCCAGCGGGCGGGTGAACACCGGGGAGCTGTTTTTT
.	TRBD1	TRBV9	TRBJ1-1	15	CASSVVTGGNTEAFF	TGTGCCAGCAGCGTAGTGACAGGGGGGAACACTGAAGCTTTCTTT
.	TRBD1	TRBV19	TRBJ1-3	17	CASSLYGDRGQRNTIYF	TGTGCCAGTAGCCTATACGGGGACAGGGGACAGAGGAACACCATATATTTT
.	TRBD1	TRBV2	TRBJ1-4	15	CASSQTKTGFEKLFF	TGTGCCAGCAGTCAAACAAAGACAGGGTTTGAAAAACTGTTTTTT
.	.	TRBV28	TRBJ2-3	16	CASSPQWLGATDTQYF	TGTGCCAGCAGTCCCCAGTGGCTAGGGGCTACAGATACGCAGTATTTT
.	.	TRBV10-1	TRBJ2-1	15	CASSDPGQPLQRLFF	TGCGCCAGCAGTGACCCCGGACAGCCGTTACAACGCTTGTTCTTC
few	.	TRBV7-9	TRBJ1-2	16	CASSLGAGNNYYGYTF	TGTGCCAGCAGCTTAGGGGCAGGGAACAACTACTATGGCTACACCTTC
once	TRBD2	TRBV7-9	TRBJ2-7	16	CSSSPLTGTRSYEQYF	TGTTCCAGCAGCCCCCTTACCGGGACTAGATCCTACGAGCAGTACTTC
.	.	TRBV6-6	TRBJ2-7	11	CATTGRTEQYF	TGTGCCACCACAGGGCGAACCGAGCAGTACTTC
.	TRBD1	TRBV30	TRBJ1-1	15	CAWSVQGAGRAEAFF	TGTGCCTGGAGTGTTCAGGGGGCGGGAAGGGCTGAAGCTTTCTTT
.	.	TRBV6-1	TRBJ1-1	15	CASSEEPGGGTEAFF	TGTGCCAGCAGTGAAGAGCCGGGGGGAGGAACTGAAGCTTTCTTT
.	TRBD2	TRBV7-9	TRBJ2-6	16	CASSSSGGSGANVLTF	TGTGCCAGCAGCTCGAGCGGGGGTTCTGGGGCCAACGTCCTGACTTTC
once	TRBD1	TRBV30	TRBJ1-6	14	CAWSKDRGNSPLHF	TGTGCCTGGAGTAAAGACAGGGGGAATTCACCCCTCCACTTT
.	.	TRBV11-2	TRBJ1-1	13	CASSLDRGAEAFF	TGTGCCAGCAGCTTAGATCGGGGGGCTGAAGCTTTCTTT
.	.	TRBV27	TRBJ2-1	16	CASSETRGGSYNEQFF	TGTGCCAGCAGTGAGACTAGAGGAGGCTCCTACAATGAGCAGTTCTTC
.	.	TRBV7-2	TRBJ2-5	16	CASSLALVLYQETQYF	TGTGCCAGCAGCTTAGCCCTTGTCCTGTACCAAGAGACCCAGTACTTC
.	.	TRBV5-4	TRBJ2-1	13	CASSFGGHNEQFF	TGTGCCAGCAGCTTCGGGGGGCACAATGAGCAGTTCTTC
.	TRBD1	TRBV2	TRBJ1-1	14	CASSGGGVNTEAFF	TGTGCCAGCAGCGGAGGGGGCGTGAACACTGAAGCTTTCTTT
few	.	TRBV6-6	TRBJ1-4	16	CASRDPNRDRNEKLFF	TGTGCCAGCAGGGACCCGAACAGGGATCGGAATGAAAAACTGTTTTTT
.	.	TRBV11-1	TRBJ2-3	14	CASSPQRGTDTQYF	TGTGCCAGCAGCCCTCAACGGGGCACAGATACGCAGTATTTT
.	.	TRBV7-3	TRBJ1-1	17	CASSLGPVGGGGTEAFF	TGTGCCAGCAGCTTAGGGCCAGTAGGGGGGGGAGGCACTGAAGCTTTCTTT
.	TRBD2	TRBV9	TRBJ2-6	17	CASSAPRGGAGANVLTF	TGTGCCAGCAGCGCACCCCGGGGGGGCGCTGGGGCCAACGTCCTGACTTTC
.	TRBD1	TRBV9	TRBJ2-3	15	CASSVVGQGTDTQYF	TGTGCCAGCAGCGTAGTGGGACAGGGCACAGATACGCAGTATTTT